This T cell receptor (beta chain) was profiled in a study of cytomegalovirus exposure and HLA in healthy donors. Study-level background: Clustering assigned approximately 79% of the approximately 430 genotyped donors to the Caucasian-associated ancestry cluster.

In regard to this clone: Its specificity is unknown.

It was with 60 Vbeta and 13 Jbeta primers that the PCR ran. In the original analysis: About 10 million shared chains were among the about 80 million unique TCR beta chains that a later analysis counted. Assay used: immunoSEQ multiplex PCR; TCRdb lists only in-frame clones, some missing. V, J and clone size derive from that table, while D and trimming were established from the DNA sequence. The table records about 96,000 clones, about 70% of them present only once. This CDR3 region has 14 residues. Germline values: CDR1 SNHLY, CDR2 FYNNEI. J was trimmed by 8 bases and V by 5 bases; bases with no gene match: 6. Study results and limitations: Being productive about 90% or about 30% of the time was typical of most TCR beta V segments in an earlier analysis.

This clonotype originated in a woman aged 65 to 85 in good health and CMV-seropositive. Sequenced input: PBMCs. The V call is TRBV2, the J call TRBJ1-6; TRBD1 matches 7 bases. The CDR3 spells CASSSTGRDSPLHF. The DNA for the CDR3 is TGTGCCAGCAGTTCGACAGGGCGGGATTCACCCCTCCACTTT. Complete variable domain (other parts from reference TRBV2 and TRBJ1-6): EPEVTQTPSHQVTQMGQEVILRCVPISNHLYFYWYRQILGQKVEFLVSFYNNEISEKSEIFDDQFSVERPDGSNFTLKIRSTKLEDSAMYFCASSSTGRDSPLHFGNGTRLTVT.